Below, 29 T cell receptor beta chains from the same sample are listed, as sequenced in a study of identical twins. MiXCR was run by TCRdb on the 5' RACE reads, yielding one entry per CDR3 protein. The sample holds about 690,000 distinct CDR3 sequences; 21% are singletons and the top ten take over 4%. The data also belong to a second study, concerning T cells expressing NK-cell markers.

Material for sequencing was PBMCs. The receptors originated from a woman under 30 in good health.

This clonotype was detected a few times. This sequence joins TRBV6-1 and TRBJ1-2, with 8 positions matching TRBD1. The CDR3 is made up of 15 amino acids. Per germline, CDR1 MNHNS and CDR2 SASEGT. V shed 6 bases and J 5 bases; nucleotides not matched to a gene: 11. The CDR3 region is CASRSDRASRYGYTF. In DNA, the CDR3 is TGTGCCAGCAGGTCGGACAGGGCTTCTCGGTATGGCTACACCTTC.

Here the CDR3 reads CASSRRGGEDTQYF. CDR3 in DNA: TGTGCCAGCAGCCGTCGGGGGGGTGAAGATACGCAGTATTTT. The rearrangement links TRBV5-4 to TRBJ2-3, with 8 nucleotides matching TRBD2. CDR1 is SGHNT, CDR2 YYREEE, per germline (reference sequence). Trimming at V came to 4 bases and at J to 5 bases, leaving 6 bases not matched to a gene. The CDR3 is 14 amino acids. The whole variable domain, filled in from reference TRBV5-4 and TRBJ2-3, reads ETGVTQSPTHLIKTRGQQVTLRCSSQSGHNTVSWYQQALGQGPQFIFQYYREEENGRGNFPPRFSGLQFPNYSSELNVNALELDDSALYLCASSRRGGEDTQYFGPGTRLTVL.

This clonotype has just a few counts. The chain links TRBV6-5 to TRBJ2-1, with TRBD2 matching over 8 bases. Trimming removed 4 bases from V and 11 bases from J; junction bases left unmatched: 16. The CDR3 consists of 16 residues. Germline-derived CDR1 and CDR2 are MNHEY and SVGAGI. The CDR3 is CASSSTAGGPMSKQFF. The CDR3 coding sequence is TGTGCCAGCAGTTCGACGGCGGGAGGACCAATGAGTAAGCAGTTCTTC.

CDR3 sequence reads: CASSLLDGEQYF. In DNA form, the CDR3 reads TGTGCCAGCAGCTTACTAGACGGCGAGCAGTACTTC. J is TRBJ2-7 and V is TRBV5-6; D possibly corresponds to TRBD2 (5 bases). Trimming took 2 bases from V and 6 from J, leaving 9 bases between them. This CDR3 has 12 amino acids. Germline CDR1 SGHDT, CDR2 YYEEEE.

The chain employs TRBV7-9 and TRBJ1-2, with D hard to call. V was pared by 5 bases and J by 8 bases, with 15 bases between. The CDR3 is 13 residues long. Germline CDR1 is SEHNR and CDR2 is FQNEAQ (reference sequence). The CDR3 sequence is CASSPLRSSGYTF. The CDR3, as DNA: TGTGCCAGCAGCCCCCTCAGGTCTTCGGGCTACACCTTC.

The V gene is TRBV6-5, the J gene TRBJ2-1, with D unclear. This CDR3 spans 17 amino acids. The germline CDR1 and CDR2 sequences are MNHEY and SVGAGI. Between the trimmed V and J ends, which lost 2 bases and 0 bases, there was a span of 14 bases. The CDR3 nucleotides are TGTGCCAGCAGTTACACGCAAGCATCCCCCTCCTACAATGAGCAGTTCTTC. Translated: CASSYTQASPSYNEQFF.

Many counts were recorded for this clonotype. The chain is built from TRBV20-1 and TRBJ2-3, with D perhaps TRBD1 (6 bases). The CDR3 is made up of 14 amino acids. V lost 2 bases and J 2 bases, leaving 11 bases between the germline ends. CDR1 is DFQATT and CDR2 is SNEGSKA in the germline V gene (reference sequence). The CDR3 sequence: CSARPAGATDTQYF. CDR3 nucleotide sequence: TGCAGTGCTAGACCGGCAGGGGCCACAGATACGCAGTATTTT.

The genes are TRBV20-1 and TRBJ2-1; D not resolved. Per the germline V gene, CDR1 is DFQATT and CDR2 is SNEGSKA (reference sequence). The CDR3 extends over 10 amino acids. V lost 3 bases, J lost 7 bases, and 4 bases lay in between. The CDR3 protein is CSASWNEQFF. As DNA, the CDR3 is TGCAGTGCTAGCTGGAATGAGCAGTTCTTC.

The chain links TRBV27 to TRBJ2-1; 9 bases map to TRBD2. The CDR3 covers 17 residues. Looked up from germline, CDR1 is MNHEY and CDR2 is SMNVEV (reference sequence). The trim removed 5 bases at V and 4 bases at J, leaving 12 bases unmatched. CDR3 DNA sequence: TGTGCCAGCAGTCTCCTAGCGGGCGGGAGGGGTTACAATGAGCAGTTCTTC. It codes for CASSLLAGGRGYNEQFF.

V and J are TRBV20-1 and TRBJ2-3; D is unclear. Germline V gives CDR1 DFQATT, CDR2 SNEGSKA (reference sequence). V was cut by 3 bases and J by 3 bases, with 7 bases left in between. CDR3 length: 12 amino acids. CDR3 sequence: CSARARTDTQYF. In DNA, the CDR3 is TGCAGTGCTAGGGCCCGGACAGATACGCAGTATTTT.

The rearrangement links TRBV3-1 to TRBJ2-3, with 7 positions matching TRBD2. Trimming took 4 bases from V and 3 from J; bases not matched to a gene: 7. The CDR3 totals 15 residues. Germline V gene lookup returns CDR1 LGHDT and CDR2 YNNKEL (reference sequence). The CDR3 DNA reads TGTGCCAGCAGCCCCTTGGGCGGGGGAACAGATACGCAGTATTTT. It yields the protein CASSPLGGGTDTQYF.

The CDR3 DNA reads TGTGCCAGCAGCTCAATCCGGGGGACCCAGTACTTC. Translating it yields CASSSIRGTQYF. This chain connects TRBV9 to TRBJ2-5, with D possibly TRBD2 on 5 matching bases. The germline CDR1 and CDR2 sequences are SGDLS and YYNGEE. The CDR3 is 12 amino acids. Trimming pared 4 bases from V and 7 bases from J, leaving 11 bases between.

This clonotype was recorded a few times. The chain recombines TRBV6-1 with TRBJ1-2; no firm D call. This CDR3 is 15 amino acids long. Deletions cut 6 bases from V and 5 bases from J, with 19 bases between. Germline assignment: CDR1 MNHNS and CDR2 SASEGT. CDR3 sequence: CASSESYGVRYGYTF. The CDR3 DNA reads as TGTGCCAGCAGCGAGTCCTACGGGGTTCGGTATGGCTACACCTTC.

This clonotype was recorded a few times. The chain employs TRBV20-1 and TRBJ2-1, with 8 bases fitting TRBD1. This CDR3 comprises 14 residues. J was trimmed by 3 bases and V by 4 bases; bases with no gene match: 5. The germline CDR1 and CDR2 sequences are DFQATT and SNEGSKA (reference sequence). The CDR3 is CSATGQGRYNEQFF. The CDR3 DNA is TGCAGTGCTACCGGACAGGGCCGCTACAATGAGCAGTTCTTC.

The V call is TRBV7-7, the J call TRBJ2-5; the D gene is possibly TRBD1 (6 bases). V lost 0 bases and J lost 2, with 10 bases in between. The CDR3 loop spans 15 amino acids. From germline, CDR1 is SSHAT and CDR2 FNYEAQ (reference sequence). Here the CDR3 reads CASSLAQGSQETQYF. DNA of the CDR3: TGTGCCAGCAGCTTAGCGCAGGGGAGTCAAGAGACCCAGTACTTC. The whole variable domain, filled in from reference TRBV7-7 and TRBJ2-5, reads GAGVSQSPRYKVTKRGQDVTLRCDPISSHATLYWYQQALGQGPEFLTYFNYEAQPDKSGLPSDRFSAERPEGSISTLTIQRTEQRDSAMYRCASSLAQGSQETQYFGPGTRLLVL.

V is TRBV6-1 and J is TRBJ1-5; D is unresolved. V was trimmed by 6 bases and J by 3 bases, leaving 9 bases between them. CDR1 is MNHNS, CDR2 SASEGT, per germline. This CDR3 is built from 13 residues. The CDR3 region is CASSASSNQPQHF. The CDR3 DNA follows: TGTGCCAGCAGCGCAAGTTCCAATCAGCCCCAGCATTTT.

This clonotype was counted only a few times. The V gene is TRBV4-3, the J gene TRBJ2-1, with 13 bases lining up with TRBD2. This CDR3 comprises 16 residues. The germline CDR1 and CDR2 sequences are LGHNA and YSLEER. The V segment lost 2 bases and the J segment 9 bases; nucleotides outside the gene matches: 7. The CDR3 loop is CASSQQTSGRRGEQFF. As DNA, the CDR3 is TGCGCCAGCAGCCAACAGACTAGCGGGAGGAGGGGTGAGCAGTTCTTC.

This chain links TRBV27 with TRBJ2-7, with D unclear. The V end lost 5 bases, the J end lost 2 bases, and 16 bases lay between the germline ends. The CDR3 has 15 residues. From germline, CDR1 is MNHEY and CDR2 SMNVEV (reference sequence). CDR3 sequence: CASSPATWTAYEQYF. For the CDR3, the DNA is TGTGCCAGCAGTCCGGCAACGTGGACCGCCTACGAGCAGTACTTC.

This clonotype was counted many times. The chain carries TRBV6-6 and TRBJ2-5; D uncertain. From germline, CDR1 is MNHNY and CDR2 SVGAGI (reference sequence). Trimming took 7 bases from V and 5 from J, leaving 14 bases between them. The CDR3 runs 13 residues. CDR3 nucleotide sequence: TGTGCCAGCAAGTCCTCCACGTCGGAGACCCAGTACTTC. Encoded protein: CASKSSTSETQYF.

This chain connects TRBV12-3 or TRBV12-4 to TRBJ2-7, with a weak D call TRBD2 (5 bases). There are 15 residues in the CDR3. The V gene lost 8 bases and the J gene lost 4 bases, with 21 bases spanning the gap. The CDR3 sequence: CASAKGGLVDYEQYF. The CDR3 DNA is TGTGCCAGCGCCAAAGGTGGACTTGTGGATTACGAGCAGTACTTC.

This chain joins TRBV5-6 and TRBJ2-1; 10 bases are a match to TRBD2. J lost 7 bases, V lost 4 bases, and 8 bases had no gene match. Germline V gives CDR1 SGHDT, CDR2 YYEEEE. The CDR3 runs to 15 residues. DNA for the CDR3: TGTGCCAGCAGCACTCTAGCGGGAGACATGAATGAGCAGTTCTTC. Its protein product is CASSTLAGDMNEQFF.

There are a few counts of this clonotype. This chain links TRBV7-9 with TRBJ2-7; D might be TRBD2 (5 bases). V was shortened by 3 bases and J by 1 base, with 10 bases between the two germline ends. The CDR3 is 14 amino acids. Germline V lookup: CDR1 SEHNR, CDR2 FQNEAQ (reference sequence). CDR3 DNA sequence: TGTGCCAGCAGCTTTGCTAGCACATCCTACGAGCAGTACTTC. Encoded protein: CASSFASTSYEQYF.

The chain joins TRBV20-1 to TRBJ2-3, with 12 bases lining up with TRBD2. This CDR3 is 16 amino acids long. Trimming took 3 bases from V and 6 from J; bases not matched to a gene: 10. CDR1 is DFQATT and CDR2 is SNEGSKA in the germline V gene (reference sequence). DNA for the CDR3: TGCAGTGCTAGTGGGCTAGCGGGAGGGCCCAGGGATACGCAGTATTTT. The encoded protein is CSASGLAGGPRDTQYF.

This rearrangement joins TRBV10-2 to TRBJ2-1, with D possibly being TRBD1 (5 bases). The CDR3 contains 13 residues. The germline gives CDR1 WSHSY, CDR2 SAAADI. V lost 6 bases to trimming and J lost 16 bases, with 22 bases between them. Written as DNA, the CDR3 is TGCGCCAGCAGCCCCCCAGGCAGGACAAGTACCTTCTTC. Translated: CASSPPGRTSTFF.

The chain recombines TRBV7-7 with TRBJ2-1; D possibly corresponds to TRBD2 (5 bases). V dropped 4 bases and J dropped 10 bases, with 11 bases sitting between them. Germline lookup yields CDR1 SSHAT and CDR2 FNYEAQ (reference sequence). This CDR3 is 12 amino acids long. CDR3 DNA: TGTGCCAGCAGCTCCAATAGCGCGGAGCAGTTCTTC. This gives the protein CASSSNSAEQFF.

CDR3 in DNA: TGTGCCAGCAGACCTATCGGGGGTTCAGCTGAAGCTTTCTTT. Protein sequence: CASRPIGGSAEAFF. V and J are TRBV27 and TRBJ1-1; possible D gene TRBD1, 5 bases. CDR1 MNHEY and CDR2 SMNVEV come from the germline V gene (reference sequence). V lost 6 bases and J 6 bases, leaving 17 bases between the germline ends. This CDR3 is 14 amino acids long.

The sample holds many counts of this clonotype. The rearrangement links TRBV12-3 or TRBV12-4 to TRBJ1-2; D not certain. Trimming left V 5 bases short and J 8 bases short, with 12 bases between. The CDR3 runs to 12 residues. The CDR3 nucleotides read TGTGCCAGCAGTCATCGACTTGGAGGCTACACCTTC. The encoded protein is CASSHRLGGYTF.

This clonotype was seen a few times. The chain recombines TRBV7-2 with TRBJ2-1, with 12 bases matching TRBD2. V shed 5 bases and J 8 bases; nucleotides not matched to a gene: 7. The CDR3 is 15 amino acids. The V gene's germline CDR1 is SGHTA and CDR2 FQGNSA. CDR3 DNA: TGTGCCAGCAGCACCTGGACTAGCGGGATCTATGAGCAGTTCTTC. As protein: CASSTWTSGIYEQFF.

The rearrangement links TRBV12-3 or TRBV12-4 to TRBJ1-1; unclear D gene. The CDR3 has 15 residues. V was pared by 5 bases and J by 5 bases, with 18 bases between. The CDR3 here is CASSPETHVGTEAFF. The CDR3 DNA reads TGTGCCAGCAGTCCCGAGACCCACGTCGGGACTGAAGCTTTCTTT.